Described below is a single T cell receptor beta chain sequence and its context. Individuals aged roughly 18 to 95 years were recruited from roughly 22 US areas. This sample stems from a study of blood T cell repertoires in COVID-19. Study as a whole: The cDNA or gDNA used as material had been derived from T cells, B-cell-depleted T cells, or PBMCs.

Germline assignment: CDR1 MNHEY and CDR2 SVGAGI. CDR3 size: 14 residues. The ends lost 5 bases at V and 7 bases at J; junction bases unmatched: 5. The data were produced by immunoSEQ multiplex PCR, yet TCRdb's version contains in-frame clones alone and is incomplete. This repertoire shows around 160,000 clones, roughly 82% found once; its top ten account for around 10%. This clonotype was obtained from a man aged 50 or older who had recovered from COVID-19. Source material: PBMCs or T cells enriched from blood (not recorded which). The chain has TRBV6-5 and TRBJ2-2; 9 nucleotides align to TRBD1. Here the CDR3 DNA reads TGTGCCAGCAGTCGGACAGGGGAGAACGGGGAGCTGTTTTTT. This codes for CASSRTGENGELFF.